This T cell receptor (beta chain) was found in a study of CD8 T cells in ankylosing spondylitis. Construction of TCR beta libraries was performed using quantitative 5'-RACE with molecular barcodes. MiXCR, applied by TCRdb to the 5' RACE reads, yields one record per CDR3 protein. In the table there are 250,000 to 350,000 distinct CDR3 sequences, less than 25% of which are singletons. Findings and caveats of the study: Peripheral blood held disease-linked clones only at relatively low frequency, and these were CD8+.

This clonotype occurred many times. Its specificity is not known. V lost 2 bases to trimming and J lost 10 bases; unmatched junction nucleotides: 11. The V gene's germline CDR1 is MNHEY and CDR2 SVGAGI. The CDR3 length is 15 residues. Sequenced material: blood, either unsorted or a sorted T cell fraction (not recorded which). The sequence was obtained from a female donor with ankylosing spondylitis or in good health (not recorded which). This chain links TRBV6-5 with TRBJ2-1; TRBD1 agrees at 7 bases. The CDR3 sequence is CASSYGRGKGYEQFF. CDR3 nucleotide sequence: TGTGCCAGCAGTTACGGCAGGGGGAAAGGATACGAGCAGTTCTTC.